This T cell receptor (beta chain) is drawn from a study of shared clonotypes between healthy human individuals. On the study more broadly: The people who gave samples were two women and a few men aged 18 to 49. Study results and caveats: Naive subsets typically showed greater estimated richness than memory subsets.

This clone came up a few times. The antigen is not known. Researchers ran the assay at a deep level. Each subset's genomic DNA was shared equally among a number of immunoSEQ plates. The assay was immunoSEQ multiplex PCR, and TCRdb's table has in-frame clones only and misses some. There are roughly 1,100,000 clones in the sample; around 74% occur only once, and 1.4% to 1.5% lies in the top ten. This receptor was identified in a man aged 18 to 30 in good health. Sequenced sample: memory CD4+ T cells sorted from blood. The subset is: CD45RA-negative fraction.

The CDR3 reads CASQNPHRDESYNEQFF. The CDR3, as DNA: TGTGCCAGCCAAAATCCTCACAGGGATGAGTCCTACAATGAGCAGTTCTTC. The chain recombines TRBV28 with TRBJ2-1; TRBD1 is a possible D gene (6 bases). Trimming shortened V by 8 bases and J by 1 base, and 21 bases separated the two germline ends. The CDR3 spans 17 residues. The germline V gene has CDR1 MDHEN and CDR2 SYDVKM. Based on the CDR3 plus reference TRBV28 and TRBJ2-1, the full variable domain is DVKVTQSSRYLVKRTGEKVFLECVQDMDHENMFWYRQDPGLGLRLIYFSYDVKMKEKGDIPEGYSVSREKKERFSLILESASTNQTSMYLCASQNPHRDESYNEQFFGPGTRLTVL.